What follows are 22 T cell receptor beta chains derived from one specimen sequenced in a study of T cells in women clearing cervical HPV infection. Profiling relied on immunoSEQ multiplex PCR, and the TCRdb table lists in-frame clones only, not all of them. This table holds over 15,000 clones. The sample comprised blood buffy coat. These receptors all stem from a woman aged 18 to 75 with a cervical HPV16 infection that either progressed to CIN3+ or cleared (not recorded which).

Turning to this clone: The CDR3 end lies 3 residues beyond the end of the read and is filled in from the germline J gene. J is TRBJ2-7 and V is TRBV6-2 or TRBV6-3; 9 bases fit TRBD1. The CDR3 runs 14 residues. Germline V gene lookup returns CDR1 MNHEY and CDR2 SVGEGT. V trimming: 6 bases; J trimming: 4 bases; junction bases outside the gene matches: 7. This chain's CDR3 is CASRPLGQGYEQYF. The DNA read from the CDR3 is TGTGCCAGCAGACCGCTCGGACAGGGGTACGAG.

Details on this clone: The missing CDR3 end, 3 residues past where the read stops, is filled in from the germline J gene. The rearrangement joins TRBV7-2 to TRBJ2-5, with 7 bases that match TRBD1. The germline V gene has CDR1 SGHTA and CDR2 FQGNSA. The length of the CDR3 is 15 residues. V dropped 6 bases and J dropped 2; count of bases not matched to a gene: 9. The chain's CDR3 is CASRVTGTEQETQYF. The CDR3 bases that were read are TGTGCCAGCAGAGTTACCGGGACAGAGCAAGAGACC.

Worth noting for this clone: From the germline J gene comes the end of the CDR3, since the read stops 3 residues before it. The rearrangement uses TRBV19 and TRBJ2-3; 8 nucleotides agree with TRBD2. From germline, CDR1 is LNHDA and CDR2 SQIVND (reference sequence). V dropped 4 bases and J dropped 1; count of bases not matched to a gene: 4. The CDR3 has 15 amino acids. The sequenced part of the CDR3 DNA is TGTGCCAGTAGTAACCTAGCGGGCGGCACAGATACG. Amino acid sequence: CASSNLAGGTDT. The whole CDR3 is CASSNLAGGTDTQYF. Filled out from reference TRBV19 and TRBJ2-3, the complete variable domain reads DGGITQSPKYLFRKEGQNVTLSCEQNLNHDAMYWYRQDPGQGLRLIYYSQIVNDFQKGDIAEGYSVSREKKESFPLTVTSAQKNPTAFYLCASSNLAGGTDTQYFGPGTRLTVL.

In the case of this clone: An end of the junction differs from the germline gene, which may be a read error. The read stops 3 residues short of the end of the CDR3; the missing end is completed from the germline J gene. The same CDR3 also results from other DNA sequences found in this sample. The chain joins TRBV7-2 to TRBJ1-1, with TRBD1 as a possible D gene (5 bases). CDR3 length: 14 residues. CDR1 is SGHTA and CDR2 is FQGNSA in the germline V gene. Partial CDR3 DNA: TGTGCCAGTAGCTTAGACGCGGGGCTTACTGAA. This encodes CASSLDAGLTE. The entire CDR3 sequence reads CASSLDAGLTEAFF.

As concerns this clone: The observed sequence ends 3 residues before the CDR3 terminus, with the missing tail filled in from the germline J gene. The chain links TRBV28 to TRBJ1-2, with 12 positions matching TRBD1. Germline loops: CDR1 MDHEN, CDR2 SYDVKM. The CDR3 sequence is 15 residues long. Partial CDR3 DNA: TGTGCCAGCACAATACGGGGACAGGGGGCGGAAGGC. Residues: CASTIRGQGAEG. In full, the CDR3 reads CASTIRGQGAEGYTF.

Details on this clone: The junction departs from germline at one end; a sequencing error may be responsible. Sequencing ends 3 residues short of the CDR3 end; the germline J gene provides the rest. The rearrangement uses TRBV4-2 and TRBJ2-1, with 11 bases fitting TRBD2. The germline CDR1 and CDR2 sequences are LGHNA and YNFKEQ. The CDR3 has 14 amino acids. The CDR3 reads CASSVAGGLNEQFF. The part of the CDR3 DNA that was read is TGCGCCAGCAGCGTAGCGGGGGGGCTCAATGAG.

As regards this clone: The CDR3 end falls 3 residues outside the read, so it is completed with the germline J gene. The chain carries TRBV7-6 and TRBJ2-5, with TRBD2 matching over 9 bases. The J segment lost 2 bases and the V segment lost 2 bases, leaving 3 bases of the junction unmatched. The CDR3 runs 15 residues. Germline assignment: CDR1 SGHVS and CDR2 FNYEAQ. CDR3 bases read: TGTGCCAGCAGCTTACTAGCGGGGAGTCAAGAGACC. This sequence encodes CASSLLAGSQET. From start to end, the CDR3 is CASSLLAGSQETQYF.

CDR3 loop: CATSRVLAGIQETQYF. The CDR3 DNA, read in part, is TGTGCCACCAGCAGGGTTCTAGCGGGGATCCAAGAGACC. The chain links TRBV15 to TRBJ2-5; 9 nucleotides match TRBD2. With the read ending 3 residues before the CDR3 end, the germline J gene is used to fill in that end. V shed 3 bases and J 1 base; nucleotides not matched to a gene: 6. Germline CDR1 reads LNHNV; CDR2 reads YYDKDF (reference sequence). This CDR3 is built from 16 residues.

Turning to this clone: From the germline J gene comes the end of the CDR3, since the read stops 3 residues before it. The V gene is TRBV15, the J gene TRBJ2-7; D may be TRBD1 (7 bases). Trimming left V 5 bases short and J 3 bases short, with 17 bases between. Germline V gives CDR1 LNHNV, CDR2 YYDKDF (reference sequence). The CDR3 extends over 15 amino acids. Incomplete CDR3 DNA: TGTGCCACCAGCGTCGGGGGACAGTCCTACTACGAG. Its translation is CATSVGGQSYYE. The full CDR3 is CATSVGGQSYYEQYF.

A remark on this clone: The observed sequence ends 3 residues before the CDR3 terminus, with the missing tail filled in from the germline J gene. This chain links TRBV2 with TRBJ1-5, with D maybe TRBD1 (6 bases). V was shortened by 5 bases and J by 7 bases, with 15 bases between the two germline ends. CDR1 SNHLY and CDR2 FYNNEI come from the germline V gene. The CDR3 extends over 14 amino acids. The chain's CDR3 is CASSMQGSGQPQHF. The CDR3 bases that were read are TGTGCCAGCAGTATGCAGGGGTCGGGGCAGCCC.

CDR3 DNA, as far as it was read: TGTGCCAGCAGCTGGCGGACAGGGGTCAATGAG. It specifies CASSWRTGVNE. The entire CDR3 protein is CASSWRTGVNEQFF. The V and J genes are TRBV5-5 and TRBJ2-1, with TRBD1 matching 9 bases. The read ends 3 residues before the CDR3 terminus; that terminus is restored from the germline J gene. V lost 3 bases and J lost 6; bases outside the gene matches: 4. The CDR3 contains 14 residues. Germline lookup yields CDR1 SGHKS and CDR2 YYEKEE (reference sequence).

Note on this clone: The CDR3 is cut off 3 residues early in the read; its end comes from the germline J gene. The genes are TRBV5-1 and TRBJ1-2; tentatively, D is TRBD1 (6 bases). The CDR3 runs to 16 residues. Trimming pared 0 bases from V and 3 bases from J, leaving 15 bases between. Germline CDR1 is SGHRS and CDR2 is YFSETQ. The sequenced CDR3 bases are TGCGCCAGCAGCTTGGGTTACAGGGACGGGGACTATGGC. Protein product: CASSLGYRDGDYG. The CDR3 reads in full as CASSLGYRDGDYGYTF. The whole variable domain, filled in from reference TRBV5-1 and TRBJ1-2, reads KAGVTQTPRYLIKTRGQQVTLSCSPISGHRSVSWYQQTPGQGLQFLFEYFSETQRNKGNFPGRFSGRQFSNSRSEMNVSTLELGDSALYLCASSLGYRDGDYGYTFGSGTRLTVV.

The sequenced part of the CDR3 DNA is TGTGCCAGCAGACAGAGGGCAACTAATGAAAAA. Translated: CASRQRATNEK. The complete CDR3 protein is CASRQRATNEKLFF. V is TRBV2 and J is TRBJ1-4; D unresolved. The read stops 3 residues short of the end of the CDR3; the missing end is completed from the germline J gene. Germline CDR1 SNHLY, CDR2 FYNNEI. V dropped 6 bases and J dropped 0 bases, with 8 bases sitting between them. The CDR3 has 14 residues. Drawing the rest from reference TRBV2 and TRBJ1-4, the complete variable domain is EPEVTQTPSHQVTQMGQEVILRCVPISNHLYFYWYRQILGQKVEFLVSFYNNEISEKSEIFDDQFSVERPDGSNFTLKIRSTKLEDSAMYFCASRQRATNEKLFFGSGTQLSVL.

Details on this clone: Compared with germline, one end of the junction differs, possibly owing to a read error. The sequence runs out 3 residues before the end of the CDR3; the remainder is reconstructed from the germline J gene. The rearrangement joins TRBV4-2 to TRBJ1-2, with TRBD1 identical over 7 bases. Germline values: CDR1 LGHNA, CDR2 YNFKEQ. The CDR3 covers 14 residues. The CDR3 sequence is CASSHRTGDSGYTF. Incomplete CDR3 DNA: TGCGCCAGCAGCCACCGGACAGGTGATAGTGGC.

Details on this clone: The sequenced fragment ends 3 residues before the CDR3 boundary, so the rest is inferred from the germline J gene. The J gene is TRBJ1-2, the V gene TRBV18, with 7 bases aligning to TRBD1. Germline CDR1 KGHSH, CDR2 LQKENI. The CDR3 spans 14 residues. Trimming removed 6 bases from V and 4 bases from J; junction bases left unmatched: 8. CDR3 loop: CASSQTGVGYGYTF. Incomplete CDR3 DNA: TGTGCCAGCTCTCAAACAGGGGTTGGCTATGGC.

With regard to this clone: The read stops 3 residues short of the end of the CDR3; the missing end is completed from the germline J gene. The rearrangement uses TRBV18 and TRBJ1-1, with D possibly TRBD1 on 6 matching bases. Germline CDR1 KGHSH, CDR2 LQKENI. This CDR3 is 13 amino acids long. The V end was cut by 5 bases, the J end by 5 bases, with 12 bases between. The CDR3 DNA, read in part, is TGTGCCAGCTCAGTACAGGGAGGGACTGAA. It codes for CASSVQGGTE. The whole CDR3 protein reads CASSVQGGTEAFF.

As concerns this clone: Read data end 3 residues before the CDR3 end; the end is taken from the germline J gene. This rearrangement joins TRBV2 to TRBJ2-2, with a weak D call TRBD2 (6 bases). This CDR3 is 13 amino acids long. The germline CDR1 and CDR2 sequences are SNHLY and FYNNEI. Trimming stripped 7 bases from V and 6 bases from J, with 12 bases between. CDR3 bases read: TGTGCCAGCAACACTAGCCGGGCCGGGGAG. The encoded protein is CASNTSRAGE. The full CDR3 reads CASNTSRAGELFF. Full variable domain (rest looked up from reference TRBV2 and TRBJ2-2): EPEVTQTPSHQVTQMGQEVILRCVPISNHLYFYWYRQILGQKVEFLVSFYNNEISEKSEIFDDQFSVERPDGSNFTLKIRSTKLEDSAMYFCASNTSRAGELFFGEGSRLTVL.

Concerning this clone: The read comes to an end 3 residues before the CDR3 does, leaving the germline J gene to fill in the end. The chain joins TRBV28 to TRBJ1-6; a possible D gene is TRBD1 (6 bases). The germline V gene has CDR1 MDHEN and CDR2 SYDVKM. Trimming cost V 5 bases and J 7 bases, with 18 bases left between them. The length of the CDR3 is 16 residues. This chain's CDR3 is CASSQAHRVSNSPLHF. Incomplete CDR3 DNA: TGTGCCAGCAGTCAAGCGCACAGGGTGAGCAATTCACCC.

Details on this clone: The read finishes 3 residues shy of the CDR3 end, and the germline J gene is used to complete it. The genes are TRBV5-5 and TRBJ1-6, with D possibly matching TRBD1 (6 bases). The CDR3 spans 15 residues. The V end was cut by 4 bases, the J end by 9 bases, with 17 bases between. Germline loops: CDR1 SGHKS, CDR2 YYEKEE (reference sequence). The CDR3 bases that were read are TGTGCCAGCAGCCCGCAACAGGGTGTTTTTTCACCC. It translates to CASSPQQGVFSP. The entire CDR3 protein is CASSPQQGVFSPLHF.

In regard to this clone: The read terminates 3 residues ahead of where the CDR3 ends, so the germline J gene completes it. This chain joins TRBV29-1 and TRBJ1-5; TRBD1 matches at 11 bases. In germline, CDR1 is SQVTM, CDR2 ANQGSEA. The V segment lost 4 bases and the J segment 0 bases; nucleotides outside the gene matches: 11. The CDR3 runs to 18 residues. The CDR3 bases that were read are TGCAGCGTTGTTTTCCAGGACAGGGGGCTTAATAGCAATCAGCCC. Amino acids: CSVVFQDRGLNSNQP. The CDR3 as a whole reads CSVVFQDRGLNSNQPQHF.

Concerning this clone itself: The DNA ends 3 residues before the CDR3 does, and the rest of the CDR3 is filled in from the germline J gene. V is TRBV11-2 and J is TRBJ1-2, with D maybe TRBD1 (6 bases). Germline CDR1 reads SGHAT; CDR2 reads FQNNGV. V was cut by 0 bases and J by 4 bases, with 9 bases left in between. This CDR3 spans 14 amino acids. The CDR3 is CASSLEGASYGYTF. Partial CDR3 DNA: TGTGCCAGCAGCTTAGAGGGGGCTAGCTATGGC.

Incomplete CDR3 DNA: TGCGCCAGCACACTCGGACTAGCGTCTGAGACC. It specifies CASTLGLASET. The full CDR3 reads CASTLGLASETQYF. The chain links TRBV10-2 to TRBJ2-5, with 9 bases lining up with TRBD2. The CDR3 extends 3 residues past the end of the read, so its final part is completed from the germline J gene. Germline V lookup: CDR1 WSHSY, CDR2 SAAADI. The junction had 8 bases not matched to a gene; V was cut back by 7 bases and J by 5 bases. The CDR3 covers 14 residues.